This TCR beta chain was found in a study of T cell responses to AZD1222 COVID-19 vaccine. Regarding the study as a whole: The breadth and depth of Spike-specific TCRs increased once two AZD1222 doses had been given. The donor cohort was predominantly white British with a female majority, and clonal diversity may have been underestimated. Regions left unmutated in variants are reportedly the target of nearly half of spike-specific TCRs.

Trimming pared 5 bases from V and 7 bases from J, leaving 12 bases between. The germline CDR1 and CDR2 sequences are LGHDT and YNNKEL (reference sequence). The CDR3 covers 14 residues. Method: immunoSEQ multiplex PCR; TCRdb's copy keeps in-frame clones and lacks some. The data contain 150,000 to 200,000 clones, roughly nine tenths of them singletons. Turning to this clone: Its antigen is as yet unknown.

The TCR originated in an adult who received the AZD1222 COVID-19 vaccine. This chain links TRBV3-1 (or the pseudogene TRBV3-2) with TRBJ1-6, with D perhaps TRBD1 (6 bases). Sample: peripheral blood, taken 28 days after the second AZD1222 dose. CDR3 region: CASSRGQLNSPLHF. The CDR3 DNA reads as TGTGCCAGCAGCAGAGGACAGTTAAATTCACCCCTCCACTTT.